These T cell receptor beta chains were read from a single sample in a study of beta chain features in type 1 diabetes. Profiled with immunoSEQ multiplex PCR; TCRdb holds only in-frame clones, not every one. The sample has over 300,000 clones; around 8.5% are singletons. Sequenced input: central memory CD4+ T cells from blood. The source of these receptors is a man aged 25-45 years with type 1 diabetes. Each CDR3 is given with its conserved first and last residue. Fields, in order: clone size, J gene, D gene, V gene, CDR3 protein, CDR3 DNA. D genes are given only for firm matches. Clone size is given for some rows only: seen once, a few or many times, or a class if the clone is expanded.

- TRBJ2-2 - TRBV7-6 CASTRGTRNTGELFF TGTGCCAGTACACGAGGGACTCGAAACACCGGGGAGCTGTTTTTT
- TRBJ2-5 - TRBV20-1 CSPYGETQYF TGCAGTCCCTACGGGGAGACCCAGTACTTC
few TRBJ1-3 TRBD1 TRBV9 CASAAGTAGNTIYF TGTGCCAGCGCTGCCGGGACAGCTGGAAACACCATATATTTT
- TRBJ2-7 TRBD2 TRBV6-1 CASSERTSGGAAYEQYF TGTGCCAGCAGTGAAAGGACTAGCGGGGGGGCCGCATACGAGCAGTACTTC
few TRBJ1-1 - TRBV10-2 CASLEGGADTEAFF TGCGCCAGCCTGGAGGGGGGCGCGGACACTGAAGCTTTCTTT
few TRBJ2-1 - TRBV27 CASSLSVPGDEQFF TGTGCCAGCAGTTTATCGGTGCCCGGCGATGAGCAGTTCTTC
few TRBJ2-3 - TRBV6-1 CASSGPRSTDTQYF TGTGCCAGCAGCGGACCCAGAAGCACAGATACGCAGTATTTT
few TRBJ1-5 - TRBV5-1 CASSPTPGRNQPQHF TGCGCCAGCAGTCCTACCCCAGGGAGGAATCAGCCCCAGCATTTT
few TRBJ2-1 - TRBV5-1 CASSWGPGVNEQFF TGCGCCAGCAGCTGGGGTCCAGGGGTCAATGAGCAGTTCTTC
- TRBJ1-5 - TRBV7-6 CASSLVAGPIHQPQHF TGTGCCAGCAGCTTAGTAGCAGGCCCTATCCATCAGCCCCAGCATTTT
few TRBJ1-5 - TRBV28 CASSPGGGSGNQPQHF TGTGCCAGCAGCCCCGGGGGGGGATCGGGGAATCAGCCCCAGCATTTT
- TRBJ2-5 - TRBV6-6 CASSKQSQETQYF TGTGCCAGCAGCAAACAGTCTCAAGAGACCCAGTACTTC
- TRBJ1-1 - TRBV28 CASLGQASDAFF TGTGCCAGCCTGGGGCAAGCCAGTGACGCTTTCTTT
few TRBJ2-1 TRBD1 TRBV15 CATSRETGGPGNEQFF TGTGCCACCAGCAGGGAGACAGGGGGGCCTGGGAATGAGCAGTTCTTC
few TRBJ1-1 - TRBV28 CASSLVNTEAFF TGTGCCAGCAGTTTAGTGAACACTGAAGCTTTCTTT
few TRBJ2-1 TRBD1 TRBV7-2 CASSLRQGDNEQFF TGTGCCAGCAGCTTAAGACAGGGGGACAATGAGCAGTTCTTC
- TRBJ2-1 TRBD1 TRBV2 CASSGGQGASDEQFF TGTGCCAGCAGTGGCGGACAGGGGGCCAGCGATGAGCAGTTCTTC
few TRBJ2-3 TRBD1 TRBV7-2 CASSPRDRGSDTQYF TGTGCCAGCAGCCCACGGGACAGGGGGTCGGATACGCAGTATTTT
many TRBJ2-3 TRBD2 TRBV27 CASSLGITSGGADTQYF TGTGCCAGCAGTCTAGGTATCACTAGCGGGGGAGCAGATACGCAGTATTTT
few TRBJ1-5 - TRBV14 CASSQDLVQPQHF TGTGCCAGCAGCCAAGATCTTGTTCAGCCCCAGCATTTT
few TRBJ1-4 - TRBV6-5 CASSYTTGINEKLFF TGTGCCAGCAGTTACACCACAGGGATTAATGAAAAACTGTTTTTT
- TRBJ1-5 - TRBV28 CASSSRTDHSNQPQHF TGTGCCAGCAGTTCCCGGACGGATCATAGCAATCAGCCCCAGCATTTT
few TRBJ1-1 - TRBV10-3 CAIRRGQNTEAFF TGTGCCATCAGAAGAGGACAAAACACTGAAGCTTTCTTT
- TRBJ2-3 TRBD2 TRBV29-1 CSVSLAGGTDTQYF TGCAGCGTGTCGTTAGCGGGGGGCACAGATACGCAGTATTTT
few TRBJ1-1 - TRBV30 CAWSLREAEAFF TGTGCCTGGAGTCTACGGGAGGCTGAAGCTTTCTTT
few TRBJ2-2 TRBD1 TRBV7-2 CASSPYRGTGELFF TGTGCCAGCAGCCCGTACAGGGGAACCGGGGAGCTGTTTTTT
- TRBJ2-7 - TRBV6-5 CASSYSGPGDTYEQYF TGTGCCAGCAGTTACTCAGGGCCAGGCGACACCTACGAGCAGTACTTC
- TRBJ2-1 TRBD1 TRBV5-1 CASSLGPGGNEQFF TGCGCCAGCAGCTTGGGCCCAGGGGGAAATGAGCAGTTCTTC
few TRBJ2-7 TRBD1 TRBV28 CASSTMTGGNEQYF TGTGCCAGCAGTACCATGACAGGGGGCAACGAGCAGTACTTC
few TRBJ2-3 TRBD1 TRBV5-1 CASSLGTGTDTQYF TGCGCCAGCAGCCTGGGGACAGGGACAGATACGCAGTATTTT
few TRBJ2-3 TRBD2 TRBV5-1 CASRSLAGVGDTQYF TGCGCCAGCAGGTCTCTAGCGGGGGTCGGAGATACGCAGTATTTT
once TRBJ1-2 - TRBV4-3 CASSQLDRNYGYTF TGCGCCAGCAGCCAATTGGACAGAAACTATGGCTACACCTTC
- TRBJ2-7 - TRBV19 CASSSTGGESEQYF TGTGCCAGTAGTAGCACCGGAGGGGAATCCGAGCAGTACTTC
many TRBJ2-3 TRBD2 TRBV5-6 CASSLTSGGADTQYF TGTGCCAGCAGCCTAACTAGCGGGGGAGCAGATACGCAGTATTTT
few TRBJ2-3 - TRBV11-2 CASSPRGSTDTQYF TGTGCCAGCAGCCCCCGGGGTAGCACAGATACGCAGTATTTT
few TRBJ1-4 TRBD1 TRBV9 CASSADRGSEKLFF TGTGCCAGCAGCGCGGACAGGGGGAGCGAAAAACTGTTTTTT
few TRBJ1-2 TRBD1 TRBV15 CATEGQGGYGYTF TGTGCCACCGAGGGACAGGGAGGCTATGGCTACACCTTC
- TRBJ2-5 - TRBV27 CASSLQGFWQETQYF TGTGCCAGCAGTTTACAGGGGTTTTGGCAAGAGACCCAGTACTTC
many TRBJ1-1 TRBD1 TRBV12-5 CASGWSGGRPNTEAFF TGTGCTAGTGGTTGGTCAGGGGGCCGCCCCAACACTGAAGCTTTCTTT
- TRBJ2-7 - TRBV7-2 CASSLVSLMANEQYF TGTGCCAGCAGCTTAGTCTCCTTAATGGCAAACGAGCAGTACTTC
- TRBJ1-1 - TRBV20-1 CSAEDNTEAFF TGCAGTGCTGAAGATAACACTGAAGCTTTCTTT
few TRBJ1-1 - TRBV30 CAWSLWQPNTEAFF TGTGCCTGGAGTCTGTGGCAGCCGAACACTGAAGCTTTCTTT
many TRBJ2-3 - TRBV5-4 CASSSPSTASTDTQYF TGTGCCAGCAGCTCACCCTCGACAGCTAGCACAGATACGCAGTATTTT
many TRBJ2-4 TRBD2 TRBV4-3 CASSQDPQWGGLAKNIQYF TGCGCCAGCAGCCAAGATCCCCAGTGGGGGGGGTTGGCCAAAAACATTCAGTACTTC
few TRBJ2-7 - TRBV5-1 CASSLVQLPPNEQYF TGCGCCAGCAGCTTGGTTCAGCTCCCTCCCAACGAGCAGTACTTC
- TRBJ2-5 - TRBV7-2 CASTRGDSETQYF TGTGCCAGCACCCGGGGCGATTCGGAGACCCAGTACTTC
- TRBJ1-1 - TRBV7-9 CASSWGIMNTEAFF TGTGCCAGCAGCTGGGGAATAATGAACACTGAAGCTTTCTTT
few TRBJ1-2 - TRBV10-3 CAISDWGDGNGYTF TGTGCCATCAGTGATTGGGGGGACGGTAATGGCTACACCTTC
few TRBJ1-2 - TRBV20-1 CSARTPYGYTF TGCAGTGCGAGGACACCCTATGGCTACACCTTC
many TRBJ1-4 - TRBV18 CASFTGFGEKLFF TGTGCCAGCTTTACAGGTTTTGGTGAAAAACTGTTTTTT
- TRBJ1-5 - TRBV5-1 CASSLAGAGNQPQHF TGCGCCAGCAGCTTGGCGGGGGCGGGCAATCAGCCCCAGCATTTT
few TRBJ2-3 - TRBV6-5 CASSYYGGDAQYF TGTGCCAGCAGTTACTATGGGGGAGATGCGCAGTATTTT
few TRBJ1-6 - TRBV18 CASSPFPPGTNSPLHF TGTGCCAGCTCACCCTTCCCGCCAGGAACTAATTCACCCCTCCACTTT
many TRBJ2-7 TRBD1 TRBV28 CASSPPSRPGQWSYEQYF TGTGCCAGCAGTCCCCCCTCCCGACCGGGACAGTGGTCCTACGAGCAGTACTTC
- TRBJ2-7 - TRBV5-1 CASSLAPSDSYEQYF TGCGCCAGCAGCTTGGCTCCCAGTGACAGCTACGAGCAGTACTTC
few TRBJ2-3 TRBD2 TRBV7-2 CASSPVLAGVGDTQYF TGTGCCAGCAGCCCCGTACTAGCGGGGGTGGGGGATACGCAGTATTTT
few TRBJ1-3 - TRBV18 CASSPLGGTSGNTIYF TGTGCCAGCTCACCACTCGGTGGGACCTCTGGAAACACCATATATTTT
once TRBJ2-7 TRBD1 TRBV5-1 CASSTGGQAYEQYF TGCGCCAGCAGCACAGGGGGGCAGGCCTACGAGCAGTACTTC
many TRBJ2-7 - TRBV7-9 CASSLGGDTYEQYF TGTGCCAGCAGCTTAGGAGGGGATACCTACGAGCAGTACTTC